The source of this T cell receptor (beta chain) is a study of graft-versus-host responses after intestinal transplantation. Looking at the study overall: Uniformly, recipients were administered anti-thymocyte globulin induction with subsequent tacrolimus and steroids for about 3 years. Overall study findings and caveats: Researchers found peak circulating GvH clone levels linked to early post-transplant HvG declines. There were GvH clones found in recipient marrow, and some of them appeared first in ileum or blood. Within the allografts of patients who had graft-donor T cell macrochimerism, graft-versus-host to host-versus-graft clonal ratios were high.

The germline V gene has CDR1 SEHNR and CDR2 FQNEAQ (reference sequence). V lost 1 base and J lost 5, with 17 bases in between. The CDR3 loop spans 16 amino acids. A remark on this clone: What it binds is not known.

The assay was immunoSEQ multiplex PCR, and TCRdb's table has in-frame clones only and misses some. The sample lists some 40,000 clones; approximately 90% were seen once. Investigators treated the graft tissue so that it released intraepithelial and lamina propria lymphocytes. This receptor was identified in a human patient who received an intestinal transplant, so some T cells may come from the graft donor. V and J are TRBV7-9 and TRBJ1-1, with D perhaps matching TRBD1 (6 bases). The sample was ileum tissue, taken roughly 200 days after intestinal transplant. The CDR3 DNA follows: TGTGCCAGCAGCTTAGTCATTGGTGCAGGGGAGACTGAAGCTTTCTTT. It translates to CASSLVIGAGETEAFF.